This T cell receptor (beta chain) is drawn from a study of OX40 agonist ivuxolimab in advanced cancers. Background on the study: Around 40% of patients had received prior checkpoint inhibitor therapy. Three patients showed partial responses: one hepatocellular carcinoma and two cutaneous melanoma cases. Broader study findings: Partly responding patients at 0.1-3.0 mg/kg showed some of the smallest clonal expansion.

The protocol was immunoSEQ multiplex PCR, while the TCRdb copy is restricted to in-frame clones and leaves out a portion. This table holds approximately 68,000 clones, approximately 84% found once. Turning to this clone: Its antigen is unidentified.

V lost 1 base and J lost 3, with 15 bases in between. Germline CDR1 and CDR2: MNHEY and SMNVEV (reference sequence). This CDR3 is built from 16 residues. The rearrangement joins TRBV27 to TRBJ1-1, with D possibly being TRBD1 (6 bases). Sequencing used CD4+ or CD8+ T cells sorted from blood, obtained in a trial of the OX40 agonist ivuxolimab. The sequence was collected from an adult with an advanced solid tumor such as melanoma, head and neck, liver or kidney cancer. The CDR3 here is CASSLYLSGVDTEAFF. Here the CDR3 DNA reads TGTGCCAGCAGTTTATACCTCTCAGGGGTCGACACTGAAGCTTTCTTT.